Listed here are 7 T cell receptor beta chains from one sample, sequenced in a study of blood T cell repertoires in COVID-19. Sequenced by immunoSEQ multiplex PCR; TCRdb stores in-frame clones only, minus some. The table shows under 450,000 clones, with approximately 90% occurring only once. The sample consisted of peripheral blood. The receptors come from a woman aged 50 to 60 with COVID-19, enrolled during active disease.

The CDR3 is CAWSVRAYEQYF. The CDR3 DNA sequence: TGTGCCTGGAGTGTACGGGCCTACGAGCAGTACTTC. The gene calls are TRBV30 and TRBJ2-7; D is ambiguous. The germline gives CDR1 GTSNPN, CDR2 SVGIG (reference sequence). This CDR3 has 12 residues. Trimming cost V 0 bases and J 2 bases, with 5 bases left between them.

V usage is TRBV10-1 and J usage is TRBJ2-1, with TRBD2 identical over 9 bases. V dropped 0 bases and J dropped 5; count of bases not matched to a gene: 5. Germline assignment: CDR1 WNHNN and CDR2 SYGVQD (reference sequence). The CDR3 has 16 residues. The CDR3 bases are TGCGCCAGCAGTGAGTCTCCGCGGGGGGGCGACAATGAGCAGTTCTTC. It translates to CASSESPRGGDNEQFF.

The J gene is TRBJ2-7, the V gene TRBV2, with D unclear. Trimming took off 11 bases at V and 6 bases at J, with 29 bases between the two ends. The CDR3 is 16 residues long. Germline values: CDR1 SNHLY, CDR2 FYNNEI. The CDR3 nucleotides are TGTGCCTCGCGCCTAGTAGGTTTTAGCCCGTCGGCCGAGCAGTACTTC. It encodes CASRLVGFSPSAEQYF.

This clone has a single count. The CDR3 DNA reads as TGTGCCAGCAGTTTCGATCAGGGGGCTAACTATGGCTACACCTTC. It is translated as CASSFDQGANYGYTF. The V and J genes are TRBV27 and TRBJ1-2; 7 bases are shared with TRBD1. Germline V gene sequence: CDR1 MNHEY, CDR2 SMNVEV (reference sequence). Trimming removed 3 bases from V and 0 bases from J; junction bases left unmatched: 4. CDR3 length equals 15 residues.

V gene TRBV3-1 (or the pseudogene TRBV3-2) combines with J gene TRBJ1-1, with TRBD1 as a possible D gene (5 bases). The V end was cut by 4 bases, the J end by 2 bases, with 11 bases between. Germline V gene sequence: CDR1 LGHDT, CDR2 YNNKEL (reference sequence). This CDR3 contains 14 residues. The CDR3 sequence is CASSLQATNTEAFF. The CDR3 nucleotides read TGTGCCAGCAGCCTACAGGCTACCAACACTGAAGCTTTCTTT.

CDR3 sequence: CAWRTEYNSPLHF. For the CDR3, the DNA is TGTGCCTGGAGGACAGAGTATAATTCACCCCTCCACTTT. The J gene is TRBJ1-6, the V gene TRBV30; tentative D call: TRBD1 (5 bases). Germline lookup yields CDR1 GTSNPN and CDR2 SVGIG (reference sequence). This CDR3 has 13 residues. Trimming shortened V by 3 bases and J by 4 bases, and 7 bases separated the two germline ends.

This clone was recorded only once. This chain connects TRBV9 to TRBJ2-1; TRBD2 aligns across 13 bases. Germline values: CDR1 SGDLS, CDR2 YYNGEE. Trimming removed 3 bases from V and 9 bases from J; junction bases left unmatched: 6. The CDR3 sequence is 15 residues long. The CDR3: CASSGGGTSGTEQFF. The CDR3 nucleotides read TGTGCCAGCAGCGGAGGGGGGACTAGCGGGACTGAGCAGTTCTTC.